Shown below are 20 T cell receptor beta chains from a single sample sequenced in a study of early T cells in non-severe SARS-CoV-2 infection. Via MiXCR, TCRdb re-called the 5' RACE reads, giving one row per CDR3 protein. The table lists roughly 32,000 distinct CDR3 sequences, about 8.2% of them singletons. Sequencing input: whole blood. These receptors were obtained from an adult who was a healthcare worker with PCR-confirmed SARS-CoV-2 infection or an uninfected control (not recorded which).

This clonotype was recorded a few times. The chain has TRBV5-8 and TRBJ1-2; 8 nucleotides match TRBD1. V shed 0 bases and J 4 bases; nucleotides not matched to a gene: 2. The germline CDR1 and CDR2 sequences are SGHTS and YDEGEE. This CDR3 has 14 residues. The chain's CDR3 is CASSLGQGPYGYTF. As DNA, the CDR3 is TGTGCCAGCAGCTTGGGACAGGGGCCCTATGGCTACACCTTC.

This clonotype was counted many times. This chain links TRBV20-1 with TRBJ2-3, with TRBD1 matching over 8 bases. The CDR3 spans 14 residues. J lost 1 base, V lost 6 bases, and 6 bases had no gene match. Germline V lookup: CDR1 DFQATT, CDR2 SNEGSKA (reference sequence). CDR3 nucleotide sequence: TGCAGTGCGGCGCAGGGGGCAGGCACAGATACGCAGTATTTT. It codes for CSAAQGAGTDTQYF.

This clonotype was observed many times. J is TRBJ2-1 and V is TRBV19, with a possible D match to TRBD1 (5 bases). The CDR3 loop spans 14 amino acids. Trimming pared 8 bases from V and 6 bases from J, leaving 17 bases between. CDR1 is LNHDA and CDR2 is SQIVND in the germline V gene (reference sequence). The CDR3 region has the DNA TGTGCCAGTGTCCCCAGGGTGAAGGGCAATGAGCAGTTCTTC. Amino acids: CASVPRVKGNEQFF.

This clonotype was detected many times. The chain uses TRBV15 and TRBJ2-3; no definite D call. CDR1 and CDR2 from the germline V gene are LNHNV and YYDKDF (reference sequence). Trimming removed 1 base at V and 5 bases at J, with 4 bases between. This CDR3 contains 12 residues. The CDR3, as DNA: TGTGCCACCAGCAGAGCGCAAGATACGCAGTATTTT. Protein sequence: CATSRAQDTQYF. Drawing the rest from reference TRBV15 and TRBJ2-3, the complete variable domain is DAMVIQNPRYQVTQFGKPVTLSCSQTLNHNVMYWYQQKSSQAPKLLFHYYDKDFNNEADTPDNFQSRRPNTSFCFLDIRSPGLGDTAMYLCATSRAQDTQYFGPGTRLTVL.

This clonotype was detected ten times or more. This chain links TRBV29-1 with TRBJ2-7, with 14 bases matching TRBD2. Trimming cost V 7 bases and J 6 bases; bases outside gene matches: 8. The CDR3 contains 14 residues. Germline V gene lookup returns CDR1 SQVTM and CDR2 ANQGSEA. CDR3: CSGGTSGGSGEQYF. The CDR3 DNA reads TGCAGCGGCGGGACTAGCGGGGGTTCCGGCGAGCAGTACTTC.

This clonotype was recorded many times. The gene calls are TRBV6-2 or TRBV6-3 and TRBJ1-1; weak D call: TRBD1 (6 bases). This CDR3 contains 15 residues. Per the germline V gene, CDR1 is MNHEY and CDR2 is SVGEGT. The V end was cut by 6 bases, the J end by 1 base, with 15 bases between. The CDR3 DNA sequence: TGTGCCAGCAGCCCGGCAGGGGAGCGGAACACTGAAGCTTTCTTT. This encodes CASSPAGERNTEAFF.

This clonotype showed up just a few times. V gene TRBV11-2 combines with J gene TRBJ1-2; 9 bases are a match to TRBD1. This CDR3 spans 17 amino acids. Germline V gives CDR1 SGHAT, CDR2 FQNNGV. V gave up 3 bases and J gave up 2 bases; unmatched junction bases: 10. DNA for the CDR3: TGTGCCAGCAGCTTCCAGACAGGGGGTTTCCCGAACTATGGCTACACCTTC. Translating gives CASSFQTGGFPNYGYTF.

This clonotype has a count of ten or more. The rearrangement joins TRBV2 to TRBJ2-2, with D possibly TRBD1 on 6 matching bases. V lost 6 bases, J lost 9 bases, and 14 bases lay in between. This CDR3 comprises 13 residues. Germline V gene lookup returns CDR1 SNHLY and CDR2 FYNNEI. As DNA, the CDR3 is TGTGCCAGCAGGATGGGACACCCCCGGGAGCTGTTTTTT. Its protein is CASRMGHPRELFF.

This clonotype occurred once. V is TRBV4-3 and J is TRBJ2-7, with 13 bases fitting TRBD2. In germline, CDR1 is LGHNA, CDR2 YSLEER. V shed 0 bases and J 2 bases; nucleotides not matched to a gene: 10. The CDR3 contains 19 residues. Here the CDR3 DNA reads TGCGCCAGCAGCCAAGAGGGAGAGACTAGCGGGGGGCGGGCCTACGAGCAGTACTTC. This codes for CASSQEGETSGGRAYEQYF.

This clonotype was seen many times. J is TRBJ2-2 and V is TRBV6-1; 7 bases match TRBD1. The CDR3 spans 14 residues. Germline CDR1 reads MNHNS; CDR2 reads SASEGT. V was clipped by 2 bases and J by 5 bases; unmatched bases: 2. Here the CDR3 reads CASSERGQTGELFF. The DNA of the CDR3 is TGTGCCAGCAGTGAACGGGGACAGACCGGGGAGCTGTTTTTT.

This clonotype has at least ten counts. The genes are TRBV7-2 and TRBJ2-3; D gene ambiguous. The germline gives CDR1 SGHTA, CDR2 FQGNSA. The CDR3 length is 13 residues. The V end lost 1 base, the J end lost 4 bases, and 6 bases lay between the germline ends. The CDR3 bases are TGTGCCAGCAGCTTAGAGGGCCCAGATACGCAGTATTTT. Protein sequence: CASSLEGPDTQYF.

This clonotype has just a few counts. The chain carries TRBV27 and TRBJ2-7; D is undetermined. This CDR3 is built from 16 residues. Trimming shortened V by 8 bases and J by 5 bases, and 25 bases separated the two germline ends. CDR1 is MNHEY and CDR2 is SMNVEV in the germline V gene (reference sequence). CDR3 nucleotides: TGTGCCAGCCGAACCTCGGGTCCCCCAAAGCCCCACGAGCAGTACTTC. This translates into CASRTSGPPKPHEQYF.

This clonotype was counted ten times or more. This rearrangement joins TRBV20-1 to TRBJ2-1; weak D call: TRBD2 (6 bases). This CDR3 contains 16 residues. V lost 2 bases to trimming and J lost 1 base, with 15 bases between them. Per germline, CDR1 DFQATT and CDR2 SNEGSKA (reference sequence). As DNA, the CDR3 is TGCAGTGCTAGACGGCTAGGAGGGGTTTCCTACAATGAGCAGTTCTTC. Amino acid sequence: CSARRLGGVSYNEQFF.

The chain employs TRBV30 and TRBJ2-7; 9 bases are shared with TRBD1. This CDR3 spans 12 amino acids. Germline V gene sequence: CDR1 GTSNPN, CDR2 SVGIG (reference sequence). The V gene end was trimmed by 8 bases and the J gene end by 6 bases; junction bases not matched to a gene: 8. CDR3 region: CAGTGPSGEQYF. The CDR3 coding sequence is TGTGCCGGGACAGGGCCATCAGGCGAGCAGTACTTC.

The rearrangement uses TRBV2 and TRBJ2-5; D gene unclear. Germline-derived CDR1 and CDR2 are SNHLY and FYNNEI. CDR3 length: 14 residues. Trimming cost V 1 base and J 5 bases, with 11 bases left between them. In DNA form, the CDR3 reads TGTGCCAGCAGTGAAGGGGCTTTCGGGGAGACCCAGTACTTC. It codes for CASSEGAFGETQYF.

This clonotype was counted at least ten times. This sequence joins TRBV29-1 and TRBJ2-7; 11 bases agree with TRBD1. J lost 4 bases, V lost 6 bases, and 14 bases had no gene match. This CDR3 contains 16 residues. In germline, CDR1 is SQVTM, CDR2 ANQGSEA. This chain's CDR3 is CSVTLTTGTGGYEQYF. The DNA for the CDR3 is TGCAGCGTGACCCTAACCACCGGGACAGGGGGGTACGAGCAGTACTTC.

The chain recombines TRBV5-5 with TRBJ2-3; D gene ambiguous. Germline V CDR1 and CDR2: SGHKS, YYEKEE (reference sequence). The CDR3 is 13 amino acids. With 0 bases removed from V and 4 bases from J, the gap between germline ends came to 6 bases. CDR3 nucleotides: TGTGCCAGCAGCTTGGAGGCGCCAGATACGCAGTATTTT. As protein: CASSLEAPDTQYF.

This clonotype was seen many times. The CDR3 loop is CASSQGQGETEAFF. CDR3 coding DNA: TGTGCCAGCAGCCAAGGGCAGGGCGAGACTGAAGCTTTCTTT. This chain joins TRBV3-1 and TRBJ1-1, with D maybe TRBD1 (5 bases). The germline V gene has CDR1 LGHDT and CDR2 YNNKEL (reference sequence). This CDR3 has 14 residues. Trimming took 1 base from V and 5 from J, leaving 11 bases between them.

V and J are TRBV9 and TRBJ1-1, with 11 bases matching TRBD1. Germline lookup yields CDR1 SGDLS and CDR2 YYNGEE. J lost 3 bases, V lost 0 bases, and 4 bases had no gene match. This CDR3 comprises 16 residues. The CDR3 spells CASSVAGTGGHTEAFF. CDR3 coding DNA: TGTGCCAGCAGCGTAGCGGGGACAGGGGGGCACACTGAAGCTTTCTTT.

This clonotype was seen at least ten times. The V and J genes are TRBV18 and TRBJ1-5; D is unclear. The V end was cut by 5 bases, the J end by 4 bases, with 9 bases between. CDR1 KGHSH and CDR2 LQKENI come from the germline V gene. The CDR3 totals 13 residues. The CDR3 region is CASSGALNQPQHF. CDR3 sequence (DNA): TGTGCCAGCTCAGGAGCCCTAAATCAGCCCCAGCATTTT.